A single sample is the source of the 14 T cell receptor beta chains below, sequenced in a study of human T cells and chemical hapten exposure. The time point was: patch test 1, 2 weeks after DPC sensitization. The treatment denotes: therapeutic diphenylcyclopropenone sensitization with weekly scalp DPC. TCRdb re-called the RACE reads through MiXCR, storing one row per CDR3 protein. The sample has approximately 400,000 distinct CDR3 sequences; approximately 4.4% are singletons. Sequences were derived from whole blood, sampled in connection with sensitization to the hapten diphenylcyclopropenone (DPC). These receptors all come from a woman aged 45-59 years with alopecia areata. Some clones in this sample may be carry-over from other donors' samples.

This clonotype was found many times. The CDR3 sequence: CASSLEVNEQFF. CDR3 nucleotides: TGTGCCAGCAGTTTAGAGGTAAATGAGCAGTTCTTC. This chain links TRBV12-3 or TRBV12-4 with TRBJ2-1; D unclear. The germline V and J ends were trimmed by 1 base and 7 bases, with 5 bases remaining between them. The CDR3 is 12 residues long.

This chain links TRBV20-1 with TRBJ1-2; D not resolved. This CDR3 region has 14 residues. V dropped 1 base and J dropped 1 base, with 10 bases sitting between them. Germline values: CDR1 DFQATT, CDR2 SNEGSKA (reference sequence). CDR3 sequence (DNA): TGCAGTGCTAGAGCTTCAGGCTTTAACTATGGCTACACCTTC. Its translation is CSARASGFNYGYTF.

J is TRBJ1-5 and V is TRBV6-1; 7 positions agree with TRBD1. With V trimmed by 8 bases and J by 8 bases, 12 bases remained unmatched. Germline CDR1 MNHNS, CDR2 SASEGT. This CDR3 region has 14 residues. In nucleotides, the CDR3 is TGTGCCAGCTCTGACAGGGATTTCAAGGAGCCCCAGCATTTT. It encodes CASSDRDFKEPQHF.

This chain links TRBV19 with TRBJ2-2, with 9 bases lining up with TRBD2. The CDR3 contains 15 residues. In germline, CDR1 is LNHDA, CDR2 SQIVND (reference sequence). V lost 6 bases and J lost 4; bases outside the gene matches: 6. This chain's CDR3 is CASRRAGGSTGELFF. Here the CDR3 DNA reads TGTGCCAGTAGGAGGGCGGGAGGGAGCACCGGGGAGCTGTTTTTT. The full variable domain, rest sourced from reference TRBV19 and TRBJ2-2, is DGGITQSPKYLFRKEGQNVTLSCEQNLNHDAMYWYRQDPGQGLRLIYYSQIVNDFQKGDIAEGYSVSREKKESFPLTVTSAQKNPTAFYLCASRRAGGSTGELFFGEGSRLTVL.

The CDR3 coding sequence is TGTGCCAGCAGCACCATAGGGGGCGCGGGTAGCAATCAGCCCCAGCATTTT. This gives the protein CASSTIGGAGSNQPQHF. The V gene is TRBV7-8, the J gene TRBJ1-5; 7 nucleotides align to TRBD1. The V and J ends lost 5 bases and 0 bases, in that order; junction bases with no gene match: 10. The CDR3 is 17 residues long. Germline lookup yields CDR1 SGHVS and CDR2 FQNEAQ.

This clonotype was counted between two and nine times. The V gene is TRBV6-1, the J gene TRBJ2-3; possibly TRBD1 or TRBD2 for D (7 bases each). The CDR3 spans 15 residues. Germline values: CDR1 MNHNS, CDR2 SASEGT. The V end lost 6 bases, the J end lost 4 bases, and 17 bases lay between the germline ends. The CDR3 DNA sequence: TGTGCCAGCAGCCTTCTGGGAGGGGGCCCAGATACGCAGTATTTT. Encoded protein: CASSLLGGGPDTQYF.

The chain uses TRBV6-2 or TRBV6-3 and TRBJ1-5; a weak D match, TRBD1 (5 bases). The germline gives CDR1 MNHEY, CDR2 SVGEGT. The CDR3 is made up of 11 amino acids. Trimming left V 8 bases short and J 6 bases short, with 8 bases between. CDR3 DNA sequence: TGTGCCAGCGGAGGGGTTCAGCCCCAGCATTTT. This translates into CASGGVQPQHF.

This clonotype has ten or more counts. V usage is TRBV5-1 and J usage is TRBJ1-4; 7 nucleotides line up with TRBD1. Germline CDR1 is SGHRS and CDR2 is YFSETQ. CDR3 length equals 15 residues. V gave up 0 bases and J gave up 8 bases; unmatched junction bases: 7. CDR3 sequence: CASSLDRQGSEKLFF. As DNA, the CDR3 is TGCGCCAGCAGCTTGGATCGACAGGGTTCAGAAAAACTGTTTTTT. The entire variable domain, with the rest obtained from reference TRBV5-1 and TRBJ1-4, is as follows: KAGVTQTPRYLIKTRGQQVTLSCSPISGHRSVSWYQQTPGQGLQFLFEYFSETQRNKGNFPGRFSGRQFSNSRSEMNVSTLELGDSALYLCASSLDRQGSEKLFFGSGTQLSVL.

The genes are TRBV28 and TRBJ2-7; TRBD1 is a possible D gene (6 bases). Germline V gives CDR1 MDHEN, CDR2 SYDVKM. The length of the CDR3 is 14 residues. V lost 7 bases to trimming and J lost 6 bases, with 19 bases between them. The CDR3: CASTLTGPRIEQYF. The CDR3 nucleotides read TGTGCCAGCACCCTGACAGGTCCTCGAATCGAGCAGTACTTC.

This clonotype has a count of ten or more. This chain connects TRBV29-1 to TRBJ1-4; D gene unclear. Trimming shortened V by 1 base and J by 5 bases, and 11 bases separated the two germline ends. The CDR3 totals 14 residues. Germline V gene data show CDR1 as SQVTM and CDR2 as ANQGSEA. The CDR3 is CSVEVRGGNEKLFF. CDR3 nucleotide sequence: TGCAGCGTTGAAGTCCGCGGTGGGAATGAAAAACTGTTTTTT. The whole variable domain, filled in from reference TRBV29-1 and TRBJ1-4, reads SAVISQKPSRDICQRGTSLTIQCQVDSQVTMMFWYRQQPGQSLTLIATANQGSEATYESGFVIDKFPISRPNLTFSTLTVSNMSPEDSSIYLCSVEVRGGNEKLFFGSGTQLSVL.

The table lists this clonotype with many counts. The J gene is TRBJ2-1, the V gene TRBV11-2; D is uncertain. The germline V gene encodes CDR1 SGHAT and CDR2 FQNNGV. V was cut by 1 base and J by 15 bases, with 10 bases left in between. CDR3 length equals 11 residues. The CDR3 protein is CASSLGNGRFF. Here the CDR3 DNA reads TGTGCCAGCAGCTTAGGTAACGGACGGTTCTTC. The entire variable domain, with the rest obtained from reference TRBV11-2 and TRBJ2-1, is as follows: EAGVAQSPRYKIIEKRQSVAFWCNPISGHATLYWYQQILGQGPKLLIQFQNNGVVDDSQLPKDRFSAERLKGVDSTLKIQPAKLEDSAVYLCASSLGNGRFFGPGTRLTVL.

This clonotype was seen at least ten times. The rearrangement uses TRBV19 and TRBJ2-1; tentatively, D is TRBD2 (9 bases). Germline CDR1 reads LNHDA; CDR2 reads SQIVND (reference sequence). Trimming stripped 6 bases from V and 7 bases from J, with 31 bases between. The CDR3 totals 19 residues. CDR3 sequence (DNA): TGTGCCAGTAGCCCAGCCTGGACAGGGCCTAGCGGGATCGGGAATGAGCAGTTCTTC. Protein product: CASSPAWTGPSGIGNEQFF. The complete variable domain, with remaining parts taken from reference TRBV19 and TRBJ2-1, reads DGGITQSPKYLFRKEGQNVTLSCEQNLNHDAMYWYRQDPGQGLRLIYYSQIVNDFQKGDIAEGYSVSREKKESFPLTVTSAQKNPTAFYLCASSPAWTGPSGIGNEQFFGPGTRLTVL.

This clonotype was counted only a few times. The rearrangement uses TRBV9 and TRBJ2-7, with D possibly called TRBD1 or TRBD2 (5 bases each). Germline lookup yields CDR1 SGDLS and CDR2 YYNGEE. The CDR3 runs 16 residues. V was trimmed by 0 bases and J by 2 bases, leaving 15 bases between them. The CDR3 region is CASSVASGAGTYEQYF. The DNA of the CDR3 is TGTGCCAGCAGCGTAGCAAGTGGGGCGGGTACCTACGAGCAGTACTTC.

In this sample, this clonotype turned up a few times. The rearrangement joins TRBV20-1 to TRBJ2-3; D perhaps matches TRBD1 (5 bases). The V gene's germline CDR1 is DFQATT and CDR2 SNEGSKA (reference sequence). V lost 2 bases and J 6 bases, leaving 9 bases between the germline ends. This CDR3 region has 12 residues. This chain's CDR3 is CSARRGGDTQYF. CDR3 sequence (DNA): TGCAGTGCTAGAAGGGGTGGGGATACGCAGTATTTT.